The 8 T cell receptor beta chains in this list originate from one sample, sequenced in a study of breast tumors, draining lymph nodes, adjacent tissues. TCRdb used MiXCR to reprocess the multiplex PCR reads, holding one entry per CDR3 protein. This sample has fewer than 200,000 distinct CDR3 sequences, with roughly 30% found just once. Samples came from axillary lymph nodes draining the breast cancer. Material: axillary lymph node tissue. The receptors were gathered from a female donor with breast cancer. Some clones in this sample may be carry-over from other donors' samples.

Concerning this clonotype: An end of the junction does not agree with germline; a read error may underlie this. The chain joins TRBV9 to TRBJ1-2; 7 bases fit TRBD1. The germline CDR1 and CDR2 sequences are SGDLS and YYNGEE. The CDR3 contains 13 residues. CDR3 in amino acids: CASSEEDRDGHTF. Written as DNA, the CDR3 is TGTGCCAGCAGCGAGGAAGACAGGGATGGCCACACCTTC. Complete variable domain (other parts from reference TRBV9 and TRBJ1-2): DSGVTQTPKHLITATGQRVTLRCSPRSGDLSVYWYQQSLDQGLQFLIQYYNGEERAKGNILERFSAQQFPDLHSELNLSSLELGDSALYFCASSEEDRDGHTFGSGTRLTVV.

The rearrangement links TRBV6-5 to TRBJ1-2; 9 bases map to TRBD1. V lost 5 bases and J lost 8; bases outside the gene matches: 6. CDR1 is MNHEY, CDR2 SVGAGI, per germline. CDR3 size: 13 residues. The CDR3 here is CASSHPTGGGYTF. For the CDR3, the DNA is TGTGCCAGCAGTCACCCGACAGGGGGAGGCTACACCTTC.

At least ten counts were recorded for this clonotype. The rearrangement uses TRBV12-3 or TRBV12-4 and TRBJ2-3, with 13 bases identical to TRBD2. The V and J ends lost 5 bases and 0 bases, in that order; junction bases with no gene match: 11. The CDR3 covers 19 residues. CDR3 nucleotides: TGTGCCAGCAGTGCCGCCCGACTAGCGGGGGGACCTAGCACAGATACGCAGTATTTT. Translation: CASSAARLAGGPSTDTQYF.

This clonotype was recorded many times. The J gene is TRBJ1-2, the V gene TRBV20-1, with no clear D. V was pared by 3 bases and J by 4 bases, with 18 bases between. This CDR3 is built from 15 residues. Germline CDR1 DFQATT, CDR2 SNEGSKA (reference sequence). The CDR3 bases are TGCAGTGCTAGGGGCAGCCGGTACTCTGGCTATGGCTACACCTTC. Translated: CSARGSRYSGYGYTF.

This clonotype has ten or more counts. The V call is TRBV20-1, the J call TRBJ1-5; D gene ambiguous. CDR1 is DFQATT and CDR2 is SNEGSKA in the germline V gene (reference sequence). V gave up 0 bases and J gave up 7 bases, with 10 bases separating them. This CDR3 region has 13 residues. The CDR3 region is CSARDSPYQPQHF. The CDR3 bases are TGCAGTGCTAGAGATTCTCCTTACCAGCCCCAGCATTTT.

As to this clonotype: A read error may be the cause here, since a much bigger clone is one base away. This chain connects TRBV9 to TRBJ1-2; D remains ambiguous. The CDR3 sequence is 14 residues long. Germline CDR1 reads SGDLS; CDR2 reads YYNGEE. The DNA of the CDR3 is TGTGCCGGCAGCGTAGGATCCGGGAATTATGGCTACACCTTC. This translates into CAGSVGSGNYGYTF.

This clonotype was detected only a few times. The rearrangement joins TRBV2 to TRBJ2-7; 8 bases agree with TRBD2. V was clipped by 6 bases and J by 4 bases; unmatched bases: 11. Germline CDR1 is SNHLY and CDR2 is FYNNEI. The CDR3 extends over 15 amino acids. CDR3 DNA: TGTGCCAGCAGAAACGGACTAGCTGAATTTTACGAGCAGTACTTC. Translated, it gives CASRNGLAEFYEQYF. Supplemented by reference TRBV2 and TRBJ2-7, the full variable domain reads EPEVTQTPSHQVTQMGQEVILRCVPISNHLYFYWYRQILGQKVEFLVSFYNNEISEKSEIFDDQFSVERPDGSNFTLKIRSTKLEDSAMYFCASRNGLAEFYEQYFGPGTRLTVT.

The sample holds many counts of this clonotype. The V call is TRBV2, the J call TRBJ1-6; 8 bases match TRBD1. The trim removed 6 bases at V and 6 bases at J, leaving 4 bases unmatched. The germline V gene encodes CDR1 SNHLY and CDR2 FYNNEI. This CDR3 is built from 14 residues. The CDR3 coding sequence is TGTGCCAGCAGACGGACAGGGACTAATTCACCCCTCCACTTT. Encoded protein: CASRRTGTNSPLHF.